This TCR beta chain originates from a study of vaccination and CD4 T cells after COVID-19. Study context: At a median about 72 days (range 14 to 241) after dose two, post-vaccine samples were obtained.

CDR3 length: 14 residues. The germline V gene has CDR1 MNHNS and CDR2 SASEGT. The germline V and J ends were trimmed by 5 bases and 4 bases, with 14 bases remaining between them. The time point is: late sampling 161 to 241 days after vaccination in a few convalescent patients. Regarding treatment: approximately 11-day PBMC culture with coronavirus spike peptide pools or control peptides (ViraFEST assay). ViraFEST used peptide pools to expand antigen-specific T cells, then sequenced TCRs. A half-volume replacement of the medium with fresh IL-2 medium was performed on days 3 and 7. With the Oncomine TCR Beta short-read assay, DNA from cultured CD4+ T cells was sequenced. TCRdb re-derived calls from the PCR reads in MiXCR, one entry per CDR3 protein. The sample carries tens of thousands of distinct CDR3 sequences, over 25% recorded once. This clonotype was detected only a few times. Its antigen is not known.

The material was CD4+ T cells from blood, cultured in vitro, obtained about 7 months after SARS-CoV-2 vaccination. The rearrangement joins TRBV6-1 to TRBJ1-2; tentative D call: TRBD1 (5 bases). This clonotype originated in a human donor who had recovered from COVID-19. CDR3 amino acids: CASSPRGGGYGYTF. DNA for the CDR3: TGTGCCAGCAGTCCCCGAGGCGGGGGCTATGGCTACACCTTC.